What follows is one T cell receptor beta chain and its context. Its antigen remains unknown. Uncontrolled infection, other autoimmune disease, pregnancy or lactation excluded patients. Fresh peripheral blood, around 9.3 ml of it, supplied the PBMCs. The CDR3 extends over 14 amino acids. V was pared by 5 bases and J by 3 bases, with 14 bases between. The germline CDR1 and CDR2 sequences are MNHEY and SMNVEV (reference sequence). The investigators amplified TCR beta CDR3 regions from RNA transcripts. In the first-round RT-PCR of the TCR CDR3, the HTBI primer set was used. TCRdb reanalysed the multiplex PCR reads using MiXCR and keeps one entry per CDR3 protein. The sample records under 450,000 distinct CDR3 sequences, approximately 14% being singletons. The sample comes from a study of T cells in Graves' hyperthyroidism and ophthalmopathy. Study-wide results and limits: Stable hyperthyroidism was separated from ophthalmopathy by a model based on 13 V-J features.

This rearrangement joins TRBV27 to TRBJ2-7, with D perhaps TRBD2 (6 bases). This sequence was found in a woman between 18 and 29 years old with Graves' hyperthyroidism. Sequencing was done on a sample of blood. The CDR3, as DNA: TGTGCCAGCAGTACCGGGACTCTTAACTACGAGCAGTACTTC. Its protein product is CASSTGTLNYEQYF.